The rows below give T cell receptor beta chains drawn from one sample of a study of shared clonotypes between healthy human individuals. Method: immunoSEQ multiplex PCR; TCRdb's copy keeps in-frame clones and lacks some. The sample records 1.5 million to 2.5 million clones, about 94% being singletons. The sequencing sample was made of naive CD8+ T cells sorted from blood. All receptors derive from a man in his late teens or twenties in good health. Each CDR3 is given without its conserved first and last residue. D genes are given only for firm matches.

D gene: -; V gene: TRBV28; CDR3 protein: ASALSTEAF
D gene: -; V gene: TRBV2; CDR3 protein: ASSEALSDRLKEGYT
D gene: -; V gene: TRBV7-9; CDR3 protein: ASSLGAAGELF
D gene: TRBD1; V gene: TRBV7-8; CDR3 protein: ASSLAGQGNQPQH
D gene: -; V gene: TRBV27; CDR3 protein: ASTRASTDTQY
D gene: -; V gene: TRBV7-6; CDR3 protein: ASSFSTGELPYEQY
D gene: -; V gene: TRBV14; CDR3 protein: ASSSENTDTQY
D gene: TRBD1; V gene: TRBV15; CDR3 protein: ATSRDRQGAEKLF
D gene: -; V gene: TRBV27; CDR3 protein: ASTSWGGGTDTQY
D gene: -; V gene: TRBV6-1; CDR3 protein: ASSEGALPYNEQF
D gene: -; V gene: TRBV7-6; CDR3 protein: ASSLLTGSSSEQY
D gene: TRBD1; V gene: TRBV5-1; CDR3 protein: ASSLTSRTGSYEQY
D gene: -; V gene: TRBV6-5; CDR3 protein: ASSPQTGFTEAF
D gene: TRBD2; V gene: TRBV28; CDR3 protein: ASSPMTSGGPSYEQY
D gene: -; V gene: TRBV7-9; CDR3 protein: ASSSVRTGTRSLTGELF
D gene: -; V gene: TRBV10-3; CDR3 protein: AIRGIGGPLSDPTEAF
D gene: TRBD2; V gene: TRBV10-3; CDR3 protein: AIRMTSGGPSTDTQY
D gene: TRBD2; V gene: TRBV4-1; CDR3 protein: ASSRKLAGDYNEQF
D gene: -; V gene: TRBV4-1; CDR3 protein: ASSQVRGSGNTIY
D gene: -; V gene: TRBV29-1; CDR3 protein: SVRGQNYGYT
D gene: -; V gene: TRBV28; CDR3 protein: ASSLPGQPYGYT
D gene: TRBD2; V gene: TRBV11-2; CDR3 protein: ASSLGSGSEREQY
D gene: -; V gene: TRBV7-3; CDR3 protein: ASSPSGGTGETQY
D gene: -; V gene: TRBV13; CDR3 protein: ASSQGGDGAYEQY
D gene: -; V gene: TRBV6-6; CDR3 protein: ASIAGSEQY
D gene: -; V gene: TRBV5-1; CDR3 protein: ASSLVSGGYEQY
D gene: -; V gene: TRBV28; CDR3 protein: ASSVTGDYGYT
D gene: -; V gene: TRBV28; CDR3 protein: ASSRQHSYEQY
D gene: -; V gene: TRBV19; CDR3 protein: ASSTGDRGYGYT
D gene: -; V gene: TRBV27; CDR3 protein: ASSLPGPSYEQY
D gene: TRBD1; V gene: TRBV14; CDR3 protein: ASSMGQGYTEAF
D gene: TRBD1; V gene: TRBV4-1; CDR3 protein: ASSQANRGLGTEAF
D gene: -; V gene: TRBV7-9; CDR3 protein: ASSPPGPGLNEQF
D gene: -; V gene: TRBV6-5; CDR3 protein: ASSLAEYYEQY
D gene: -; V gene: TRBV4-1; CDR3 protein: ASSHPGFYEQY
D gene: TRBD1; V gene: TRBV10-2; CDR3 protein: ASSDGQGGWYTEAF
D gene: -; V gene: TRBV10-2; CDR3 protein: ASSDGDAGPTYEQY
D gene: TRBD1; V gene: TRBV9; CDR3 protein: ASSLGQGMETQY
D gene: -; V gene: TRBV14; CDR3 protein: ASSSGTSYQETQY
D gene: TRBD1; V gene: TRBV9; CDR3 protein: ASSVTGKPNYGYT
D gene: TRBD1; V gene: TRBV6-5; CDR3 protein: ASTLGTGRYEQY